This TCR beta chain was recorded in a study of post-analysis software for immune sequencing data. About the research overall: Disease courses included relapsing-remitting, secondary progressive and progressive-relapsing multiple sclerosis.

Study-wide results and limits: Four or five TRBV segments (TRBV5-6, TRBV5-1 and TRBV20-1 among them) occurred more frequently in patients than in controls. Multiple sclerosis was associated with a significant reduction in normalized Chao1 diversity relative to controls.

Each TCR beta cDNA library carried unique molecular identifiers. T cells, roughly 0.85 to 10 million of them, yielded approximately 500,000 cDNA molecules. TCRdb processed the PCR reads anew with MiXCR; each CDR3 protein has one entry. The sample includes 740,000 or so distinct CDR3 sequences, about 53% seen only once; the top ten take 4.6%. This clonotype has just a few counts. Its antigen is unknown. Between the trimmed V and J ends, which lost 5 bases and 4 bases, there was a span of 14 bases. Germline V CDR1 and CDR2: MNHEY, SVGAGI. This CDR3 has 14 amino acids. The V and J genes are TRBV6-5 and TRBJ1-2, with D unresolved. The sequencing sample was made of blood. The receptor was derived from a girl aged 5-17 years with multiple sclerosis. DNA for the CDR3: TGTGCCAGCAGTCCCCAGGTACCTACCTATGGCTACACCTTC. This sequence encodes CASSPQVPTYGYTF.